This T cell receptor (beta chain) was found in a study of CXCR3-negative and CXCR3-positive naive CD8 T cells. Study at large: The libraries yielded 120 million to 150 million TRB reads, about 1.5 +/- 0.3 million each. Points from the study as a whole: CXCR3 levels fell partly with cryopreservation; most assays relied on fresh PBMCs. For CXCR3-positive naive cells, TRB CDR3s were more hydrophobic than those of CXCR3-negative naive cells.

The length of the CDR3 is 15 residues. Germline-derived CDR1 and CDR2 are LNHNV and YYDKDF (reference sequence). Preparation of TRB cDNA libraries relied on 5' RACE carrying UMI labels. Each CDR3 protein gets one entry in TCRdb, which reprocessed the 5' RACE reads and gives no DNA. The table lists 50,000 to 70,000 distinct CDR3 sequences, with more than 0.5% in the top ten. A note on this clonotype: Its antigen is unidentified.

The receptor comes from a human donor in good health. Some clones in this sample may be carry-over from other donors' samples. Sequenced input: naive CXCR3+ CD8+ T cells from blood. Subset reported: CD45RO-CCR7+CD27+CD95- naive CD8+ T cells expressing CXCR3 (TNR3+). The chain recombines TRBV15 with TRBJ1-1. The CDR3 loop reads CATSSLFSRDTEAFF.